In this sample, the clone carrying this T cell receptor (beta chain) turned up many times. Its antigen is still unknown. The sample comes from a study of regulatory T cells in long-lasting Graves disease. General study results and limits: Thyroid tissue went unstudied; only peripheral blood was examined. Under persistent disease, TRBV28, TRBJ1-2 and TRBJ2-5 were used preferentially. Persistent patients shared fewer than 3,500 public clonotypes among themselves. Newly diagnosed patients shared fewer, at roughly 970.

iRepertoire HTBI primers and Arm-PCR of CDR3 regions built TCR beta libraries. MiXCR, applied by TCRdb to the multiplex PCR reads, yields one record per CDR3 protein. This sample has 400,000 to 500,000 distinct CDR3 sequences, with about 14% found just once. The time point was: newly diagnosed GD, antithyroid drugs for less than 3 months. RNA from PBMCs was the source of the TCR library. This CDR3 is built from 16 residues. V lost 5 bases and J lost 8; bases outside the gene matches: 8. The germline CDR1 and CDR2 sequences are MNHEY and SVGEGT. The sample was also linked to a second study, of T cells in Graves' hyperthyroidism and ophthalmopathy. According to that study: The study enrolled patients aged 18 to 65 with newly diagnosed hyperthyroidism of under 2 months' duration.

This TCR was recovered from a woman in her forties or fifties with Graves disease. The genes are TRBV6-2 or TRBV6-3 and TRBJ1-6, with 11 positions matching TRBD1. The sequences come from peripheral blood mononuclear cells (PBMCs), collected at new diagnosis, from a patient treated with antithyroid drugs. The CDR3 DNA reads TGTGCCAGCAGTGAACGGGACAGGGGGTCATATTCACCCCTCCACTTT. Encoded protein: CASSERDRGSYSPLHF.